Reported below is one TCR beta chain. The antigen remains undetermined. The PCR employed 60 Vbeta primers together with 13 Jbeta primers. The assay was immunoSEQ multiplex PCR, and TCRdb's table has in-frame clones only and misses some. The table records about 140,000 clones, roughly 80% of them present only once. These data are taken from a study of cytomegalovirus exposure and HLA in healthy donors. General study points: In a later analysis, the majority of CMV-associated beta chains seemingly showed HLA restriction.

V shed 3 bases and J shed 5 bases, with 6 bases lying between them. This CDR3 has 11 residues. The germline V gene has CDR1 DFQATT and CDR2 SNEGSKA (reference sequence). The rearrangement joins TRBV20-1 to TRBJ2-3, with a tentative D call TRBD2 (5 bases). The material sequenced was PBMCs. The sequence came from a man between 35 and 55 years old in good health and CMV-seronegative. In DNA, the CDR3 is TGCAGTGCTAGGAGGGAAGATACGCAGTATTTT. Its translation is CSARREDTQYF.